Presented here are 30 T cell receptor beta chains from one specimen sequenced in a study of cytomegalovirus exposure and HLA in healthy donors (dated by TCRdb to the late 2010s). Library creation used the immunoSEQ multiplex PCR assay. For the multiplex PCR, a mixture combining 60 forward primers for TCR Vbeta segments and 13 reverse primers for TCR Jbeta segments was used. The source is immuneACCESS, and TCRdb retained only in-frame sequences with V and J called. Part of the clones is not carried over; for the studies checked, unresolved V genes explain less than half of this, and the remainder is unexplained. The sample records 110,000 to 150,000 clones, about 76% of which are singletons. Of the sample, 3.9% is held by the ten largest clones. Sequencing input: PBMCs. These receptors all come from a male donor in good health and CMV-seronegative.

The chain recombines TRBV7-9 with TRBJ2-7; maybe TRBD2 (5 bases). The CDR3 has 14 residues. Germline CDR1 and CDR2: SEHNR and FQNEAQ (reference sequence). Trimming took 5 bases from V and 1 from J, leaving 12 bases between them. CDR3 region: CASSHPRGSYEQYF. The CDR3, as DNA: TGTGCCAGCAGCCACCCCCGGGGATCCTACGAGCAGTACTTC.

The DNA for the CDR3 is TGTGCCAGCAGCGCCATAGCGGGAAGCCTAGAAGAGACCCAGTACTTC. Its protein product is CASSAIAGSLEETQYF. The chain carries TRBV9 and TRBJ2-5; TRBD2 aligns across 8 bases. From germline, CDR1 is SGDLS and CDR2 YYNGEE. The CDR3 is 16 amino acids. V trimming: 3 bases; J trimming: 3 bases; junction bases outside the gene matches: 10.

This chain joins TRBV4-1 and TRBJ2-5, with 8 bases identical to TRBD1. The CDR3 is 14 residues long. Germline V gene lookup returns CDR1 MGHRA and CDR2 YSYEKL. The V gene end was trimmed by 4 bases and the J gene end by 2 bases; junction bases not matched to a gene: 3. Written as DNA, the CDR3 is TGCGCCAGCAGCCTAAGGACAGGGCAAGAGACCCAGTACTTC. Translated: CASSLRTGQETQYF.

The rearrangement joins TRBV6-5 to TRBJ2-1; possible D gene TRBD2, 6 bases. CDR3 length: 14 residues. Per germline, CDR1 MNHEY and CDR2 SVGAGI. Trimming stripped 7 bases from V and 7 bases from J, with 17 bases between. In nucleotides, the CDR3 is TGTGCCAGCACCCAGGTGCAGGGAGGTAATGAGCAGTTCTTC. Its protein product is CASTQVQGGNEQFF.

This clone showed up just once. The chain uses TRBV7-6 and TRBJ1-6, with D perhaps matching TRBD1 (5 bases). The CDR3 length is 14 residues. Trimming pared 1 base from V and 6 bases from J, leaving 7 bases between. Per the germline V gene, CDR1 is SGHVS and CDR2 is FNYEAQ. CDR3 coding DNA: TGTGCCAGCAGCTTAGTAGGGGTTAATTCACCCCTCCACTTT. It yields the protein CASSLVGVNSPLHF.

The rearrangement joins TRBV9 to TRBJ2-5; weak D call: TRBD2 (6 bases). V dropped 4 bases and J dropped 7 bases, with 14 bases sitting between them. This CDR3 spans 13 amino acids. Per germline, CDR1 SGDLS and CDR2 YYNGEE. CDR3 DNA: TGTGCCAGCAGCCCCGGGCAGGAGGGGACCCAGTACTTC. It yields the protein CASSPGQEGTQYF. Full variable domain (remainder filled in from reference TRBV9 and TRBJ2-5): DSGVTQTPKHLITATGQRVTLRCSPRSGDLSVYWYQQSLDQGLQFLIQYYNGEERAKGNILERFSAQQFPDLHSELNLSSLELGDSALYFCASSPGQEGTQYFGPGTRLLVL.

The genes are TRBV4-2 and TRBJ1-4; D is ambiguous. Germline V CDR1 and CDR2: LGHNA, YNFKEQ. Trimming removed 4 bases at V and 7 bases at J, with 10 bases between. This CDR3 region has 13 residues. CDR3 sequence: CASSPDRGEKLFF. The CDR3, as DNA: TGTGCCAGCAGCCCCGACCGAGGTGAAAAACTGTTTTTT.

This clone showed up just a few times. V is TRBV5-1 and J is TRBJ1-5; D perhaps matches TRBD1 (6 bases). The germline gives CDR1 SGHRS, CDR2 YFSETQ. V was clipped by 1 base and J by 2 bases, with 10 bases between them. CDR3 length: 15 residues. The CDR3 is CASSLRAGGNQPQHF. In nucleotides, the CDR3 is TGCGCCAGCAGCTTGAGAGCAGGGGGCAATCAGCCCCAGCATTTT.

The gene calls are TRBV25-1 and TRBJ1-2; D is uncertain. V lost 2 bases and J lost 8, with 15 bases in between. The CDR3 is 14 amino acids. From germline, CDR1 is MGHDK and CDR2 SYGVNS. The CDR3 region has the DNA TGTGCCAGCAGTGAAGGAAACGGGAGGCAAGGCTACACCTTC. It yields the protein CASSEGNGRQGYTF.

This clone has more than one count but fewer than ten. CDR3 sequence: CASSQGQLVDYGYTF. The CDR3 DNA reads TGCGCCAGCAGCCAAGGACAGTTAGTCGACTATGGCTACACCTTC. The gene calls are TRBV4-1 and TRBJ1-2, with a weak D call TRBD1 (5 bases). The CDR3 has 15 amino acids. Germline CDR1 reads MGHRA; CDR2 reads YSYEKL. Trimming removed 1 base at V and 3 bases at J, with 12 bases between.

A word on this clone: Other DNA sequences of this sample code for an identical CDR3. CDR3 sequence: CASSLDRAVSGELFF. CDR3 nucleotides: TGCGCCAGCAGTCTGGACAGGGCCGTATCCGGGGAGCTGTTTTTT. The chain links TRBV4-1 to TRBJ2-2; 8 bases are shared with TRBD1. From germline, CDR1 is MGHRA and CDR2 YSYEKL. There are 15 residues in the CDR3. Trimming at V came to 6 bases and at J to 6 bases, leaving 9 bases not matched to a gene.

The chain joins TRBV2 to TRBJ1-3; maybe TRBD1 (6 bases). Germline V CDR1 and CDR2: SNHLY, FYNNEI. The CDR3 has 16 residues. V was shortened by 1 base and J by 0 bases, with 10 bases between the two germline ends. The CDR3 nucleotides are TGTGCCAGCAGTGAAGGGACAGTCTTCTCTGGAAACACCATATATTTT. This encodes CASSEGTVFSGNTIYF.

Regarding this clone: The junction does not match germline at one end; this may be a read error. The rearrangement joins TRBV7-9 to TRBJ2-1, with D tentatively TRBD1 (6 bases). Germline assignment: CDR1 SEHNR and CDR2 FQNEAQ (reference sequence). The CDR3 runs 13 residues. The CDR3 DNA sequence: TGTTCCAGCAGCTTGGACAGTTACAATGAGCAGTTCTTC. Translated: CSSSLDSYNEQFF.

This clone was seen a single time. The rearrangement joins TRBV7-3 to TRBJ2-7; 9 bases are a match to TRBD1. With V trimmed by 0 bases and J by 7 bases, 1 base remained unmatched. This CDR3 has 13 residues. In germline, CDR1 is SGHTA, CDR2 FQGTGA. DNA for the CDR3: TGTGCCAGCAGCTTAACGGGGACAGGGGAGCAGTACTTC. Protein product: CASSLTGTGEQYF. The full variable domain, with the rest looked up from reference TRBV7-3 and TRBJ2-7, is GAGVSQTPSNKVTEKGKYVELRCDPISGHTALYWYRQSLGQGPEFLIYFQGTGAADDSGLPNDRFFAVRPEGSVSTLKIQRTERGDSAVYLCASSLTGTGEQYFGPGTRLTVT.

Note on this clone: One junction end does not reproduce the germline sequence, and a read error may be involved. The chain is built from TRBV7-2 and TRBJ2-5; 11 positions agree with TRBD2. The CDR3 runs 14 residues. The germline gives CDR1 SGHTA, CDR2 FQGNSA. In DNA, the CDR3 is TGTGCCAGCAGCGTAGCGGGGGGGCTGGAGACCCAGTACTTC. It is translated as CASSVAGGLETQYF.

V is TRBV19 and J is TRBJ1-5, with 10 bases aligning to TRBD1. V lost 6 bases to trimming and J lost 3 bases; unmatched junction nucleotides: 5. The CDR3 has 15 residues. In germline, CDR1 is LNHDA, CDR2 SQIVND (reference sequence). The CDR3 sequence is CASSRDRGLNQPQHF. The CDR3 DNA reads as TGTGCCAGTAGCCGAGACAGGGGGCTCAATCAGCCCCAGCATTTT.

This clone has just a few counts. The V call is TRBV7-6, the J call TRBJ2-2; D remains ambiguous. Germline-derived CDR1 and CDR2 are SGHVS and FNYEAQ. V was shortened by 2 bases and J by 2 bases, with 9 bases between the two germline ends. This CDR3 comprises 15 residues. CDR3 residues: CASSLQQLNTGELFF. As DNA, the CDR3 is TGTGCCAGCAGCTTACAACAGCTCAACACCGGGGAGCTGTTTTTT. The complete variable domain, with remaining parts taken from reference TRBV7-6 and TRBJ2-2, reads GAGVSQSPRYKVTKRGQDVALRCDPISGHVSLYWYRQALGQGPEFLTYFNYEAQQDKSGLPNDRFSAERPEGSISTLTIQRTEQRDSAMYRCASSLQQLNTGELFFGEGSRLTVL.

The chain combines TRBV19 with TRBJ2-3, with a weak D call TRBD1 (5 bases). Germline assignment: CDR1 LNHDA and CDR2 SQIVND (reference sequence). With 1 base removed from V and 6 bases from J, the gap between germline ends came to 11 bases. This CDR3 has 14 residues. The CDR3 region is CASSIGTRVDTQYF. For the CDR3, the DNA is TGTGCCAGTAGTATAGGGACCAGGGTTGATACGCAGTATTTT.

This clone was detected once. Written as DNA, the CDR3 is TGTGCCATCAGTGAGAGACAGGGTAAAAATCAGCCCCAGCATTTT. Protein product: CAISERQGKNQPQHF. The chain recombines TRBV10-3 with TRBJ1-5; TRBD1 matches 7 bases. V was pared by 2 bases and J by 4 bases, with 5 bases of the junction left unmatched. Germline V CDR1 and CDR2: ENHRY, SYGVKD. CDR3 length equals 15 residues.

The V call is TRBV6-1, the J call TRBJ2-1, with TRBD2 matching over 7 bases. The CDR3 is 16 residues long. Germline loops: CDR1 MNHNS, CDR2 SASEGT. The junction had 7 bases not matched to a gene; V was cut back by 3 bases and J by 2 bases. The CDR3 region has the DNA TGTGCCAGCAGTGACTGGACTAGTCTTACCTACAATGAGCAGTTCTTC. Translation: CASSDWTSLTYNEQFF.

The chain recombines TRBV29-1 with TRBJ1-2, with D hard to call. Germline values: CDR1 SQVTM, CDR2 ANQGSEA. V was trimmed by 3 bases and J by 7 bases, leaving 15 bases between them. The CDR3 runs 13 residues. The CDR3 here is CSVDFGSIGGYTF. CDR3 DNA: TGCAGCGTTGATTTCGGGAGTATAGGTGGCTACACCTTC.

This sequence joins TRBV4-2 and TRBJ2-5, with a possible D match to TRBD2 (6 bases). The DNA end lines up better with TRBJ2-7; the J call may be wrong. Germline assignment: CDR1 LGHNA and CDR2 YNFKEQ. This CDR3 is built from 15 residues. CDR3 sequence (DNA): TGTGCCAGCAGCCGCGGGGACGGGGACCCCTACGAGCAGTACTTC. Residues: CASSRGDGDPYEQYF.

The rearrangement uses TRBV5-5 and TRBJ2-3; weak D call: TRBD2 (5 bases). The V end was cut by 2 bases, the J end by 0 bases, with 10 bases between. Germline values: CDR1 SGHKS, CDR2 YYEKEE (reference sequence). CDR3 length: 15 residues. The CDR3 coding sequence is TGTGCCAGCAGCTTACGGGAAGTGAGCACAGATACGCAGTATTTT. Translated, it gives CASSLREVSTDTQYF.

This chain connects TRBV6-5 to TRBJ2-7; 9 nucleotides match TRBD1. CDR3 size: 15 residues. The V segment lost 6 bases and the J segment 1 base; nucleotides outside the gene matches: 7. The V gene's germline CDR1 is MNHEY and CDR2 SVGAGI. The CDR3 sequence is CASRLGQGSSYEQYF. The CDR3 coding sequence is TGTGCCAGCAGACTCGGACAGGGGTCATCCTACGAGCAGTACTTC.

The V gene is TRBV6-5, the J gene TRBJ2-3, with a tentative D call TRBD1 (6 bases). Germline lookup yields CDR1 MNHEY and CDR2 SVGAGI. Trimming took off 6 bases at V and 3 bases at J, with 16 bases between the two ends. The CDR3 has 15 amino acids. The CDR3 loop is CASRKRSQGTDTQYF. CDR3 coding DNA: TGTGCCAGCAGAAAGCGGTCCCAGGGGACAGATACGCAGTATTTT.

The CDR3 coding sequence is TGTGCCAGTAGTATAGATCTCGTGCCGCGGGTATATGGCTACACCTTC. It is translated as CASSIDLVPRVYGYTF. The rearrangement uses TRBV19 and TRBJ1-2; no firm D call. Trimming took off 0 bases at V and 5 bases at J, with 16 bases between the two ends. Germline V gene lookup returns CDR1 LNHDA and CDR2 SQIVND (reference sequence). This CDR3 comprises 16 residues.

This chain joins TRBV6-1 and TRBJ2-1; TRBD1 aligns across 12 bases. Germline CDR1 MNHNS, CDR2 SASEGT. The CDR3 totals 14 residues. Trimming at V came to 6 bases and at J to 6 bases, leaving 3 bases not matched to a gene. The CDR3 DNA reads TGTGCCAGCAGGGGGACAGGGGGCGGCAATGAGCAGTTCTTC. Translated, it gives CASRGTGGGNEQFF.

The chain couples TRBV5-4 to TRBJ1-1; D is unclear. The CDR3 contains 14 residues. The germline V gene has CDR1 SGHNT and CDR2 YYREEE (reference sequence). Trimming removed 4 bases at V and 3 bases at J, with 13 bases between. The CDR3 reads CASSHNIPHTEAFF. The CDR3 DNA sequence: TGTGCCAGCAGCCATAACATCCCCCACACTGAAGCTTTCTTT.

This chain joins TRBV15 and TRBJ2-3; 9 nucleotides agree with TRBD1. V shed 1 base and J 4 bases; nucleotides not matched to a gene: 6. Germline CDR1 reads LNHNV; CDR2 reads YYDKDF (reference sequence). CDR3 length equals 16 residues. The CDR3 DNA is TGTGCCACCAGCAGAGCGGGGACAGGGTCATCAGATACGCAGTATTTT. Protein sequence: CATSRAGTGSSDTQYF. The full variable domain, with the rest looked up from reference TRBV15 and TRBJ2-3, is DAMVIQNPRYQVTQFGKPVTLSCSQTLNHNVMYWYQQKSSQAPKLLFHYYDKDFNNEADTPDNFQSRRPNTSFCFLDIRSPGLGDTAMYLCATSRAGTGSSDTQYFGPGTRLTVL.

J is TRBJ2-7 and V is TRBV5-1; weak D call: TRBD2 (7 bases). V was pared by 0 bases and J by 5 bases, with 30 bases between. Germline V lookup: CDR1 SGHRS, CDR2 YFSETQ. The CDR3 runs 20 residues. The CDR3 reads CASSLEYGAGALHIGNEQYF. CDR3 nucleotide sequence: TGCGCCAGCAGCTTGGAGTATGGCGCGGGGGCCCTACACATAGGCAACGAGCAGTACTTC.